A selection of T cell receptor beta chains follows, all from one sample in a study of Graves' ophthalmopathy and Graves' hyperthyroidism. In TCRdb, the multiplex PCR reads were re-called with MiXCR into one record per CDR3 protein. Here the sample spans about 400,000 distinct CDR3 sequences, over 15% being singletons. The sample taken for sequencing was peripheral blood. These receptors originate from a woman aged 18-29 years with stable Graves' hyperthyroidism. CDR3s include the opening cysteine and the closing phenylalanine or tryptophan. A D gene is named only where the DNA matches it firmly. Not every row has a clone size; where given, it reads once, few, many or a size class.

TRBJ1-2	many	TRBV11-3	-	CASSFNPGMDYGYTF	TGTGCCAGCAGCTTTAACCCCGGGATGGACTATGGCTACACCTTC
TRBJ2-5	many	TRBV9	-	CASSVATGIQETQYF	TGTGCCAGCAGCGTAGCTACTGGGATCCAAGAGACCCAGTACTTC
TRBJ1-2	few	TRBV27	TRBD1	CASSSYRTGPYGYTF	TGTGCCAGCAGTTCCTACCGGACAGGACCTTATGGCTACACCTTC
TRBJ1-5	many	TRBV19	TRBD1	CASRPLTGVYQPQHF	TGTGCCAGTAGGCCACTTACAGGGGTTTATCAGCCCCAGCATTTT
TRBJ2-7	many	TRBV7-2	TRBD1	CASSHPGQSSYEQYF	TGTGCCAGCAGCCATCCGGGACAGTCCTCCTACGAGCAGTACTTC
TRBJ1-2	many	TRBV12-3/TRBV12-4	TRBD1	CASSLAGRGLDGYTF	TGTGCCAGCAGTTTAGCGGGTAGGGGGCTAGATGGCTACACCTTC
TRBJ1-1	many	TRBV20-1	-	CSAREPGPHTEAFF	TGCAGTGCTAGAGAGCCCGGACCGCACACTGAAGCTTTCTTT
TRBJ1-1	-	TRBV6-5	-	CASSYSATGNPEAFF	TGTGCCAGCAGTTACTCGGCCACAGGGAATCCTGAAGCTTTCTTT
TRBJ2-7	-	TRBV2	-	CASSGSGSYEQYF	TGTGCCAGCAGTGGCTCGGGATCCTACGAGCAGTACTTC
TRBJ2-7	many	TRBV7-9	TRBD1	CASRRDSQFAYEQYF	TGTGCCAGCAGACGGGACAGCCAGTTTGCCTACGAGCAGTACTTC
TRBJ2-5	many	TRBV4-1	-	CASSQSTRGETQYF	TGCGCCAGCAGCCAAAGTACTAGAGGAGAGACCCAGTACTTC
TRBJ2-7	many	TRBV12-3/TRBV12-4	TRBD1	CASSLRQGLTYEQYF	TGTGCCAGCAGTCTAAGACAGGGCCTAACCTACGAGCAGTACTTC
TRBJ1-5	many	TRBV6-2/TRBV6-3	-	CASSPPGTPNQPQHF	TGTGCCAGCAGTCCCCCCGGGACACCTAATCAGCCCCAGCATTTT
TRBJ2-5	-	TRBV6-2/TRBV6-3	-	CASKLAEETQYF	TGTGCCAGCAAACTAGCCGAGGAGACCCAGTACTTC
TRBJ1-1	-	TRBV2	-	CASSGGPRRNTEAFF	TGTGCCAGCAGTGGTGGGCCGCGAAGGAACACTGAAGCTTTCTTT
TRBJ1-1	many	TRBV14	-	CASSPYIGILDTEAFF	TGTGCCAGCAGCCCCTACATAGGGATCCTAGACACTGAAGCTTTCTTT
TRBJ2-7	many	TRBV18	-	CASSPPSGRYEQYF	TGTGCCAGCTCACCACCCTCAGGACGATACGAGCAGTACTTC
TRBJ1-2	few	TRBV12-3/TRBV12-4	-	CASSLGRAEGYTF	TGTGCCAGCAGTTTGGGCAGGGCGGAAGGCTACACCTTC
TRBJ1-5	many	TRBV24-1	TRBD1	CATSDPTGVDQPQHF	TGTGCCACCAGTGATCCGACAGGGGTCGATCAGCCCCAGCATTTT
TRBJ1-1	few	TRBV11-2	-	CASSLYRPLGPRGTEACF	TGTGCCAGCAGCTTATATCGTCCTCTGGGACCTCGAGGCACTGAAGCTTGCTTT
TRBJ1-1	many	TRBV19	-	CASSITREFGNTEAFF	TGTGCCAGTAGTATAACCAGGGAATTTGGGAACACTGAAGCTTTCTTT
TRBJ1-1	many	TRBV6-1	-	CASSEMMGATANEAFF	TGTGCCAGCAGTGAAATGATGGGGGCGACAGCAAATGAAGCTTTCTTT
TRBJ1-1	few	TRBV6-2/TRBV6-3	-	CASSREGRTEAFF	TGTGCCAGCAGTCGTGAGGGCCGCACTGAAGCTTTCTTT
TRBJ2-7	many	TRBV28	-	CASTLGAGEQYF	TGTGCCAGCACCCTAGGGGCTGGCGAGCAGTACTTC
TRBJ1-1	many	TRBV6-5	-	CASSNPVTEAFF	TGTGCCAGCAGCAACCCGGTCACTGAAGCTTTCTTT
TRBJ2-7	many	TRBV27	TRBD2	CASSLSLATSGGGQYF	TGTGCCAGCAGTTTATCTCTCGCTACTAGCGGGGGGGGGCAGTACTTC
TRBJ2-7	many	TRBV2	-	CASSTGGPSEQYF	TGTGCCAGCAGCACCGGGGGGCCAAGCGAGCAGTACTTC
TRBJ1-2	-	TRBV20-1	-	CSANPTANYGYTF	TGCAGTGCGAATCCGACCGCGAACTATGGCTACACCTTC
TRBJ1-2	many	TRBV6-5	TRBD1	CASSTGQGVGYTF	TGTGCCAGCAGTACCGGACAGGGGGTTGGCTACACCTTC
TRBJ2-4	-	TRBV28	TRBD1	CASRPHLRTGGRAKNIKYF	TGTGCCAGCAGACCCCACCTTCGGACAGGAGGTAGAGCCAAAAACATTAAGTACTTC
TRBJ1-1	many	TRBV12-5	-	CASGLEGNTEAFF	TGTGCTAGTGGTTTGGAAGGGAACACTGAAGCTTTCTTT
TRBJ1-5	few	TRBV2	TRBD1	CASIFDRDQPQHF	TGTGCCAGCATCTTCGACAGGGACCAGCCCCAGCATTTT
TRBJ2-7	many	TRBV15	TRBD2	CATSHGGERSYEQYF	TGTGCCACCAGCCACGGGGGGGAAAGGTCCTACGAGCAGTACTTC
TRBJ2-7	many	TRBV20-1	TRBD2	CSASSGGATYEQYF	TGCAGTGCGAGTAGCGGGGGGGCCACCTACGAGCAGTACTTC
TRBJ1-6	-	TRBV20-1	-	CSARVTGQTDNSPLHF	TGCAGTGCTAGAGTAACAGGGCAGACGGATAATTCACCCCTCCACTTT
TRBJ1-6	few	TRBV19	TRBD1	CTSSPTGTVDSPLHF	TGTACCAGTAGTCCGACAGGGACAGTGGATTCACCCCTCCACTTT
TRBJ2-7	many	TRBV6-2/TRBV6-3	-	CASTEANSGKQYF	TGTGCCAGCACCGAAGCCAACTCCGGGAAGCAGTACTTC
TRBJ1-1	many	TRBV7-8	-	CASSLAGARTEAFF	TGTGCCAGCAGCTTAGCTGGGGCGCGAACTGAAGCTTTCTTT
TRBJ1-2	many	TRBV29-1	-	CSVDRAYGYTF	TGCAGCGTTGACAGGGCATATGGCTACACCTTC
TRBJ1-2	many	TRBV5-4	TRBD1	CASSLETGFGYTF	TGTGCCAGCAGCTTGGAGACAGGGTTTGGCTACACCTTC
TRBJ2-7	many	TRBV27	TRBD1	CASSFRTGGTHEQYF	TGTGCCAGCAGTTTTAGAACAGGGGGCACCCACGAGCAGTACTTC
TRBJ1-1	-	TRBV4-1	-	CASSQGRGAPRF	TGCGCCAGCAGCCAAGGTAGGGGGGCTCCCCGGTTT
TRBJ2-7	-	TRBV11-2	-	CASSLEPLGLPYEQYF	TGTGCCAGCAGCTTAGAACCCCTTGGGCTACCCTACGAGCAGTACTTC
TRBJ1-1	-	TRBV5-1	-	CASSSRGEAFF	TGCGCCAGCAGCTCCCGCGGTGAAGCTTTCTTT
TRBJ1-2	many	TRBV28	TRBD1	CASSPYGQGGHYGYTF	TGTGCCAGCAGTCCTTATGGACAGGGCGGGCACTATGGCTACACCTTC
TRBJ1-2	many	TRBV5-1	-	CASSLAGSGGYTF	TGCGCCAGCAGCTTGGCCGGCTCCGGGGGCTACACCTTC
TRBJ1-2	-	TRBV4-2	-	CASSQGLQDLNYGYTF	TGTGCCAGCAGCCAAGGTCTACAGGACCTTAACTATGGCTACACCTTC
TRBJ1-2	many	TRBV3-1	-	CASSQNGGYGYTF	TGTGCCAGCAGCCAGAACGGGGGGTATGGCTACACCTTC
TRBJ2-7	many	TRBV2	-	CAITPQYSYEQYF	TGTGCCATTACCCCACAGTATTCCTACGAGCAGTACTTC
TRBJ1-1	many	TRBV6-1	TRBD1	CASSEGDSMNTEAFF	TGTGCCAGCAGTGAAGGGGACAGCATGAACACTGAAGCTTTCTTT
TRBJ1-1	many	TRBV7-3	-	CASSLEGSRTEAFF	TGTGCCAGCAGCTTAGAGGGAAGTCGGACTGAAGCTTTCTTT
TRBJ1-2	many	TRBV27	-	CASSSGTSYGYTF	TGTGCCAGCAGTTCCGGGACGTCGTATGGCTACACCTTC
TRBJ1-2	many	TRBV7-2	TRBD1	CASSLAVRRGHGYTF	TGTGCCAGCAGCTTAGCGGTTCGAAGGGGGCATGGCTACACCTTC
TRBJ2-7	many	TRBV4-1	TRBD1	CASSQWTGHYEQYF	TGCGCCAGCAGCCAATGGACAGGGCACTACGAGCAGTACTTC